Shown below are 25 T cell receptor beta chains from a single sample sequenced in a study of Graves' ophthalmopathy and Graves' hyperthyroidism. Beta-chain TCR CDR3 regions were amplified from RNA transcripts. The workflow started with a first-round RT-PCR run with HTBI primers and then moved on to a second-round multiplex PCR. One entry per CDR3 protein results from TCRdb running MiXCR on the multiplex PCR reads. The sample yields 660,000 or so distinct CDR3 sequences, over 40% seen once. The source material was peripheral blood. These receptors were taken from an adult man with Graves' ophthalmopathy.

This clonotype has a handful of counts. The chain combines TRBV9 with TRBJ2-6; a weak D match, TRBD1 (6 bases). This CDR3 region has 15 residues. From germline, CDR1 is SGDLS and CDR2 YYNGEE. Trimming took off 4 bases at V and 6 bases at J, with 14 bases between the two ends. CDR3 sequence: CASSNRAGEANVLTF. Here the CDR3 DNA reads TGTGCCAGCAGCAACAGGGCCGGGGAGGCCAACGTCCTGACTTTC. Together with reference TRBV9 and TRBJ2-6, the CDR3 gives the full variable domain: DSGVTQTPKHLITATGQRVTLRCSPRSGDLSVYWYQQSLDQGLQFLIQYYNGEERAKGNILERFSAQQFPDLHSELNLSSLELGDSALYFCASSNRAGEANVLTFGAGSRLTVL.

This clonotype was seen only a few times. The chain joins TRBV18 to TRBJ2-2; no reliable D call. There are 10 residues in the CDR3. The V gene lost 5 bases and the J gene lost 6 bases, with 1 base spanning the gap. The V gene's germline CDR1 is KGHSH and CDR2 LQKENI. CDR3 in amino acids: CASSAGELFF. CDR3 sequence (DNA): TGTGCCAGCTCAGCCGGGGAGCTGTTTTTT.

Remarks on this clonotype: A much larger clone differs by one base, so this may be a read error. The chain recombines TRBV24-1 with TRBJ2-7; no definite D call. The CDR3 totals 12 residues. Germline lookup yields CDR1 KGHDR and CDR2 SFDVKD. Trimming took off 1 base at V and 6 bases at J, with 6 bases between the two ends. As DNA, the CDR3 is TGTGCCACCAGTGATTTACGTATCGAGCAGTACTTC. Protein sequence: CATSDLRIEQYF.

This clonotype was detected ten times or more. The chain carries TRBV20-1 and TRBJ1-5; D ambiguous. CDR1 and CDR2 (germline): DFQATT, SNEGSKA (reference sequence). The CDR3 has 17 residues. V shed 3 bases and J shed 0 bases, with 18 bases lying between them. The CDR3 DNA follows: TGCAGTGCTAGCGATAATTGGGCGCGAACTAGCAATCAGCCCCAGCATTTT. Residues: CSASDNWARTSNQPQHF.

This clonotype came up once. The chain recombines TRBV20-1 with TRBJ2-5; D assignment may be TRBD1 or TRBD2 (5 bases each). The CDR3 consists of 10 residues. Trimming took off 6 bases at V and 12 bases at J, with 14 bases between the two ends. The germline CDR1 and CDR2 sequences are DFQATT and SNEGSKA (reference sequence). The CDR3 here is CSAGRDAKYF. The DNA for the CDR3 is TGCAGTGCCGGTCGGGACGCCAAGTACTTC.

This clonotype was seen at least ten times. CDR3 sequence reads: CSARDPGQAYGYTF. CDR3 DNA sequence: TGCAGTGCTAGAGATCCAGGACAAGCCTATGGCTACACCTTC. The chain carries TRBV20-1 and TRBJ1-2, with a tentative D call TRBD1 (5 bases). Germline V gene lookup returns CDR1 DFQATT and CDR2 SNEGSKA (reference sequence). V dropped 0 bases and J dropped 4 bases, with 12 bases sitting between them. The CDR3 runs to 14 residues.

This clonotype has only one observation. The chain combines TRBV21-1 with TRBJ2-6; the D call of TRBD1 is as the table states it, not checked on the DNA. TRBV21-1 is a known pseudogene. CDR3 size: 20 residues. The CDR3 DNA is TGTGCCAGCAGCACCAACAGCCTCGGTGGGGCAGGGTTTGGGGCCAACGTCCTGACTTTC. It encodes CASSTNSLGGAGFGANVLTF.

The V gene is TRBV7-9, the J gene TRBJ1-1; D remains ambiguous. The V gene lost 6 bases and the J gene lost 5 bases, with 13 bases spanning the gap. The CDR3 is 13 residues long. Per the germline V gene, CDR1 is SEHNR and CDR2 is FQNEAQ (reference sequence). The CDR3 loop is CASSMVTGTEAFF. In DNA form, the CDR3 reads TGTGCCAGCAGTATGGTCACCGGGACTGAAGCTTTCTTT.

The gene calls are TRBV19 and TRBJ2-7; a weak D match, TRBD2 (7 bases). This CDR3 spans 15 amino acids. The ends were cut back, 6 bases at V and 2 bases at J, with 17 bases in the middle. CDR1 is LNHDA, CDR2 SQIVND, per germline (reference sequence). In DNA form, the CDR3 reads TGTGCCAGTAGCCCCAGGCGGGGGCGTACCTACGAGCAGTACTTC. It specifies CASSPRRGRTYEQYF.

The chain recombines TRBV5-1 with TRBJ1-2; 10 bases map to TRBD1. V dropped 4 bases and J dropped 5; count of bases not matched to a gene: 8. Germline CDR1 and CDR2: SGHRS and YFSETQ. This CDR3 contains 15 residues. The CDR3 sequence: CASSLGTGEGYGYTF. CDR3 in DNA: TGCGCCAGCAGCCTGGGGACAGGGGAAGGATATGGCTACACCTTC.

This clonotype was found once. One end of the junction varies from germline; a read error may be responsible. The chain employs TRBV10-3 and TRBJ1-3; 10 nucleotides agree with TRBD1. Germline V CDR1 and CDR2: ENHRY, SYGVKD. The CDR3 is 19 residues long. CDR3 amino acids: CASSYGGQGRRSSGNTIYF. CDR3 nucleotides: TGTGCCAGCAGTTACGGGGGACAGGGGCGACGATCCTCTGGAAACACCATATATTTT.

In this sample, this clonotype turned up many times. V is TRBV7-2 and J is TRBJ2-7; D is tentatively TRBD1 or TRBD2 (5 bases each). Germline values: CDR1 SGHTA, CDR2 FQGNSA. The V end was cut by 2 bases, the J end by 5 bases, with 7 bases between. This CDR3 spans 12 amino acids. The CDR3 protein is CASSLWGNEQYF. The CDR3 DNA is TGTGCCAGCAGCTTATGGGGGAACGAGCAGTACTTC.

The table lists this clonotype with a few counts. This rearrangement joins TRBV15 to TRBJ1-5; D is possibly TRBD1 (5 bases). CDR1 and CDR2 from the germline V gene are LNHNV and YYDKDF (reference sequence). V lost 3 bases and J 3 bases, leaving 12 bases between the germline ends. The CDR3 runs 15 residues. The CDR3 reads CATSSYGGANQPQHF. In DNA form, the CDR3 reads TGTGCCACCAGCAGTTACGGGGGAGCCAATCAGCCCCAGCATTTT.

The rearrangement joins TRBV19 to TRBJ2-6; the D is unclear. The CDR3 is 14 residues long. Looked up from germline, CDR1 is LNHDA and CDR2 is SQIVND (reference sequence). The germline V and J ends were trimmed by 3 bases and 10 bases, with 13 bases remaining between them. The DNA of the CDR3 is TGTGCCAGTAGTATCTCGATGTGGGATAACGTCCTGACTTTC. Residues: CASSISMWDNVLTF.

Ten or more counts support this clonotype. The chain carries TRBV20-1 and TRBJ1-5, with 9 bases matching TRBD1. V shed 7 bases and J 6 bases; nucleotides not matched to a gene: 7. The germline V gene encodes CDR1 DFQATT and CDR2 SNEGSKA (reference sequence). The length of the CDR3 is 13 residues. In DNA form, the CDR3 reads TGCAGTGGAAAACAGGGGGCAATTCAGCCCCAGCATTTT. This gives the protein CSGKQGAIQPQHF.

This clonotype was detected many times. The genes are TRBV12-3 or TRBV12-4 and TRBJ1-1; D is unresolved. Trimming took off 5 bases at V and 5 bases at J, with 12 bases between the two ends. The CDR3 is 13 residues long. The CDR3 loop is CASSPPPGTEAFF. CDR3 DNA: TGTGCCAGCAGTCCCCCGCCCGGGACTGAAGCTTTCTTT.

The CDR3 DNA reads as TGTGCCAGTAGTATAATCTTAGGAATCTCCTACGAGCAGTACTTC. It codes for CASSIILGISYEQYF. The V gene is TRBV19, the J gene TRBJ2-7; D call uncertain. V lost 2 bases and J 0 bases, leaving 11 bases between the germline ends. CDR1 and CDR2 (germline): LNHDA, SQIVND (reference sequence). The CDR3 spans 15 residues.

Comments on this clonotype: With a much larger clone just one base away, this may be a read error. The CDR3 DNA sequence: TGTGCCAGCAGCACGACAGAGGCGACACAAGAGACCCAGTACTTC. As protein: CASSTTEATQETQYF. The chain recombines TRBV9 with TRBJ2-5; D might be TRBD1 (5 bases). V lost 4 bases to trimming and J lost 2 bases, with 15 bases between them. The CDR3 totals 15 residues. Germline loops: CDR1 SGDLS, CDR2 YYNGEE.

This clonotype was detected many times. The chain combines TRBV7-8 with TRBJ1-1; D remains unclear. The germline V and J ends were trimmed by 3 bases and 5 bases, with 1 base remaining between them. This CDR3 has 10 amino acids. In germline, CDR1 is SGHVS, CDR2 FQNEAQ. The CDR3 reads CASSFTEAFF. DNA of the CDR3: TGTGCCAGCAGCTTTACTGAAGCTTTCTTT.

This clonotype occurred once. V is TRBV7-6 and J is TRBJ2-7; 7 positions match TRBD2. The CDR3 loop spans 14 amino acids. Germline V lookup: CDR1 SGHVS, CDR2 FNYEAQ. Trimming removed 5 bases from V and 3 bases from J; junction bases left unmatched: 7. DNA for the CDR3: TGTGCCAGCAGCGCCACAGCGGGGAACTACGAGCAGTACTTC. Its protein is CASSATAGNYEQYF. Filled out from reference TRBV7-6 and TRBJ2-7, the complete variable domain reads GAGVSQSPRYKVTKRGQDVALRCDPISGHVSLYWYRQALGQGPEFLTYFNYEAQQDKSGLPNDRFSAERPEGSISTLTIQRTEQRDSAMYRCASSATAGNYEQYFGPGTRLTVT.

This clonotype has a count of ten or more. At one end the junction does not follow the germline gene, possibly because of a read error. The chain couples TRBV7-9 to TRBJ2-5; TRBD2 aligns across 9 bases. Looked up from germline, CDR1 is SEHNR and CDR2 is FQNEAQ (reference sequence). The CDR3 runs 14 residues. The CDR3 region has the DNA TGTGCCAGCTGCTTAGCGGGAGCCCAAGAGACCCAGTACTTC. Protein: CASCLAGAQETQYF.

This clonotype came up many times. The CDR3: CSASPTGGHEKLFF. CDR3 sequence (DNA): TGCAGTGCTAGCCCGACAGGGGGCCATGAAAAACTGTTTTTT. V gene TRBV20-1 combines with J gene TRBJ1-4; 10 bases are shared with TRBD1. The CDR3 runs 14 residues. V gave up 3 bases and J gave up 6 bases; unmatched junction bases: 4. Germline V lookup: CDR1 DFQATT, CDR2 SNEGSKA (reference sequence).

In this sample, this clonotype turned up a few times. This sequence joins TRBV2 and TRBJ1-2, with 8 positions matching TRBD1. After removal of 8 bases from V and 4 bases from J, the junction contained 6 bases not matched to a gene. Germline V gene data show CDR1 as SNHLY and CDR2 as FYNNEI. This CDR3 region has 13 residues. The CDR3 bases are TGTGCCAGCTTGGACAGGGAGAGCTATGGCTACACCTTC. It is translated as CASLDRESYGYTF.

This clonotype was counted between two and nine times. The V and J genes are TRBV7-3 and TRBJ2-7, with 7 bases matching TRBD1. V lost 3 bases, J lost 3 bases, and 8 bases stayed unmatched. Germline values: CDR1 SGHTA, CDR2 FQGTGA. The CDR3 extends over 15 amino acids. CDR3: CASSLTGQIFYEQYF. CDR3 coding DNA: TGTGCCAGCAGCTTGACAGGGCAAATTTTCTACGAGCAGTACTTC.

Regarding this clonotype: One end of the junction varies from germline; a read error may be responsible. This rearrangement joins TRBV5-1 to TRBJ2-3, with TRBD1 as a possible D gene (5 bases). Germline loops: CDR1 SGHRS, CDR2 YFSETQ. CDR3 length equals 17 residues. The CDR3 sequence: CASSLDPAGSSTDTQYF. In nucleotides, the CDR3 is TGCGCCAGTAGCTTGGATCCCGCAGGGTCTAGCACAGATACGCAGTATTTT.